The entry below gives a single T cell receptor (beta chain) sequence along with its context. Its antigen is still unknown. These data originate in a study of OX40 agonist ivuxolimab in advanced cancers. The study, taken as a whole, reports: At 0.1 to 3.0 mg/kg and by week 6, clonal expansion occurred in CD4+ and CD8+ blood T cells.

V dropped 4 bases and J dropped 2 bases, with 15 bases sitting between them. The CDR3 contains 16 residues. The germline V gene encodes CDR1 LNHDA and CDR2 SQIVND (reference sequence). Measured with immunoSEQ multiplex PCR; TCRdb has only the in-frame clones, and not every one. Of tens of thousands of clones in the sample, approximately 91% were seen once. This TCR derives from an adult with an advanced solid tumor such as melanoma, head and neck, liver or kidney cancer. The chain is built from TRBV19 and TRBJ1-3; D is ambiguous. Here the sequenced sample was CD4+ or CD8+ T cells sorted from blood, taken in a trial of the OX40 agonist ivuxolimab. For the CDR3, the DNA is TGTGCCAGTAGTAGCTCGGACGGGAAGACTGGAAACACCATATATTTT. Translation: CASSSSDGKTGNTIYF.